Below are 23 T cell receptor beta chains sequenced from a single sample in a study of cytomegalovirus exposure and HLA in healthy donors. This table comes from immunoSEQ multiplex PCR, and its TCRdb copy is limited to in-frame clones, with some not included. Among about 220,000 clones listed, around 80% were seen once. The sample comprised PBMCs. The receptors stem from a woman under 40 in good health and CMV-seropositive.

This clone turned up a few times. This chain links TRBV28 with TRBJ2-7; the D gene could be TRBD1 or TRBD2 (5 bases each). Trimming shortened V by 1 base and J by 6 bases, and 22 bases separated the two germline ends. This CDR3 has 17 amino acids. Germline lookup yields CDR1 MDHEN and CDR2 SYDVKM. For the CDR3, the DNA is TGTGCCAGCAGTTTATATTCCGGGGCCCCAATCGACGGCGAGCAGTACTTC. It specifies CASSLYSGAPIDGEQYF.

The chain joins TRBV13 to TRBJ2-7, with TRBD1 matching 7 bases. Trimming removed 0 bases from V and 0 bases from J; junction bases left unmatched: 5. CDR1 and CDR2 from the germline V gene are PRHDT and FYEKMQ (reference sequence). This CDR3 has 16 amino acids. The CDR3 loop is CASSLGTGDPSYEQYF. In DNA, the CDR3 is TGTGCCAGCAGCTTAGGAACAGGGGATCCCTCCTACGAGCAGTACTTC.

This clone was counted a few times. This chain links TRBV30 with TRBJ1-2; D gene unclear. There are 12 residues in the CDR3. V lost 0 bases and J 6 bases, leaving 8 bases between the germline ends. Germline-derived CDR1 and CDR2 are GTSNPN and SVGIG (reference sequence). The CDR3 spells CAWSVSGHGYTF. The DNA of the CDR3 is TGTGCCTGGAGTGTAAGTGGGCATGGCTACACCTTC.

This clone has only one observation. The rearrangement uses TRBV18 and TRBJ1-2; 7 positions match TRBD1. Losses at the gene ends were 0 bases for V and 7 bases for J; bases not matched to a gene: 5. In germline, CDR1 is KGHSH, CDR2 LQKENI. The CDR3 contains 14 residues. The DNA for the CDR3 is TGTGCCAGCTCACCACCGGAGACAGGGCTTGGCTACACCTTC. It translates to CASSPPETGLGYTF.

This clone has more than one count but fewer than ten. This rearrangement joins TRBV25-1 to TRBJ2-1, with TRBD1 as a possible D gene (6 bases). V was clipped by 7 bases and J by 3 bases, with 10 bases between them. The CDR3 sequence is 13 residues long. Per germline, CDR1 MGHDK and CDR2 SYGVNS. Here the CDR3 DNA reads TGTGCCAGCACTCAAGGGGGCTACAATGAGCAGTTCTTC. It yields the protein CASTQGGYNEQFF.

The chain joins TRBV14 to TRBJ2-1, with D uncertain. CDR1 SGHDN and CDR2 FVKESK come from the germline V gene. This CDR3 is 13 amino acids long. V was cut by 6 bases and J by 0 bases, with 6 bases left in between. The CDR3 loop reads CASRRTSYNEQFF. The CDR3 nucleotides read TGTGCCAGCAGGAGAACCTCCTACAATGAGCAGTTCTTC.

The V gene is TRBV6-1, the J gene TRBJ2-3; D is unclear. Germline CDR1 is MNHNS and CDR2 is SASEGT. Deletions cut 3 bases from V and 2 bases from J, with 9 bases between. The CDR3 extends over 14 amino acids. In DNA, the CDR3 is TGTGCCAGCAGTGATCTGTGGATCACAGATACGCAGTATTTT. Protein sequence: CASSDLWITDTQYF.

J is TRBJ2-7 and V is TRBV10-3; 8 bases fit TRBD1. This CDR3 region has 14 residues. Germline V gene sequence: CDR1 ENHRY, CDR2 SYGVKD. Losses at the gene ends were 6 bases for V and 2 bases for J; bases not matched to a gene: 6. The CDR3 DNA reads TGTGCCATCAGAGATGACAGGGGTCCCTACGAGCAGTACTTC. It yields the protein CAIRDDRGPYEQYF.

This chain uses TRBV29-1 with TRBJ1-5; D is ambiguous. CDR3 length: 15 amino acids. V lost 2 bases and J 6 bases, leaving 17 bases between the germline ends. CDR1 SQVTM and CDR2 ANQGSEA come from the germline V gene. The CDR3 sequence is CSVEMTGRAGQPQHF. The CDR3 DNA is TGCAGCGTTGAAATGACGGGTAGGGCAGGTCAGCCCCAGCATTTT.

The chain employs TRBV12-5 and TRBJ2-7; no definite D call. Trimming pared 4 bases from V and 2 bases from J, leaving 9 bases between. Germline V CDR1 and CDR2: LGHNT, FRNRAP. This CDR3 comprises 13 residues. The CDR3 DNA follows: TGTGCTAGTGGTTCCTCTGGTCCCTACGAGCAGTACTTC. Translated: CASGSSGPYEQYF.

This clone was seen a single time. The V call is TRBV7-2, the J call TRBJ2-1; 7 nucleotides line up with TRBD2. The CDR3 sequence is 13 residues long. J lost 5 bases, V lost 4 bases, and 2 bases had no gene match. Germline V gene sequence: CDR1 SGHTA, CDR2 FQGNSA. CDR3 in DNA: TGTGCCAGCAGCTGGCTAGCGGACAATGAGCAGTTCTTC. Residues: CASSWLADNEQFF.

The V and J genes are TRBV2 and TRBJ1-2, with D hard to call. The CDR3 is 14 residues long. V lost 6 bases, J lost 4 bases, and 15 bases lay in between. Germline-derived CDR1 and CDR2 are SNHLY and FYNNEI. CDR3 bases: TGTGCCAGCAGCAGATCCATAACTTCCTATGGCTACACCTTC. Protein product: CASSRSITSYGYTF.

The CDR3 sequence is CASSRDRALNEQFF. The CDR3 DNA reads TGTGCCAGCAGCCGTGACAGGGCGCTCAATGAGCAGTTCTTC. V is TRBV11-2 and J is TRBJ2-1; 7 bases are a match to TRBD1. V lost 5 bases and J lost 6; bases outside the gene matches: 7. Germline CDR1 reads SGHAT; CDR2 reads FQNNGV. The CDR3 sequence is 14 residues long.

The rearrangement links TRBV29-1 to TRBJ2-3, with 8 positions matching TRBD1. This CDR3 has 13 residues. Germline V gene data show CDR1 as SQVTM and CDR2 as ANQGSEA. The junction had 5 bases not matched to a gene; V was cut back by 6 bases and J by 3 bases. CDR3 amino acids: CSVGHRGTDTQYF. The CDR3 DNA reads as TGCAGCGTGGGCCACAGGGGGACAGATACGCAGTATTTT.

The chain joins TRBV30 to TRBJ2-3, with no clear D. Germline V CDR1 and CDR2: GTSNPN, SVGIG (reference sequence). The CDR3 runs to 11 residues. As DNA, the CDR3 is TGTGCTGCCAGACGGACAGATACGCAGTATTTT. Translating gives CAARRTDTQYF.

The chain uses TRBV4-3 and TRBJ1-1; no clear D. The V end was cut by 0 bases, the J end by 5 bases, with 19 bases between. The CDR3 sequence is 17 residues long. Per germline, CDR1 LGHNA and CDR2 YSLEER. DNA for the CDR3: TGCGCCAGCAGCCAAGAGAGACGGATAAAAATGGGAACTGAAGCTTTCTTT. Its translation is CASSQERRIKMGTEAFF.

This clone occurred a few times. The rearrangement joins TRBV6-4 to TRBJ2-2, with unresolved D. Looked up from germline, CDR1 is MRHNA and CDR2 is SNTAGT. Between the trimmed V and J ends, which lost 4 bases and 6 bases, there was a span of 6 bases. The CDR3 has 12 residues. Here the CDR3 reads CASSAGPGELFF. The CDR3 DNA sequence: TGTGCCAGCAGTGCCGGTCCCGGGGAGCTGTTTTTT.

This clone was counted a few times. The chain employs TRBV30 and TRBJ1-2; TRBD1 is a possible D gene (6 bases). The germline V gene has CDR1 GTSNPN and CDR2 SVGIG (reference sequence). The V end was cut by 6 bases, the J end by 3 bases, with 11 bases between. CDR3 length equals 12 residues. The CDR3 sequence is CACEGGDYGYTF. CDR3 sequence (DNA): TGTGCCTGCGAGGGGGGGGACTATGGCTACACCTTC.

The V gene is TRBV7-9, the J gene TRBJ2-3; D remains unclear. Per the germline V gene, CDR1 is SEHNR and CDR2 is FQNEAQ (reference sequence). V dropped 1 base and J dropped 9 bases, with 8 bases sitting between them. The CDR3 has 12 amino acids. The CDR3 sequence is CASSLERTTQYF. CDR3 in DNA: TGTGCCAGCAGCTTAGAGAGGACGACGCAGTATTTT.

This clone was seen a few times. The chain employs TRBV5-6 and TRBJ1-1; D might be TRBD1 (6 bases). V was cut by 2 bases and J by 8 bases, with 16 bases left in between. The CDR3 runs to 14 residues. CDR1 and CDR2 from the germline V gene are SGHDT and YYEEEE. The CDR3 protein is CASSFTAGDGEAFF. The DNA of the CDR3 is TGTGCCAGCAGCTTTACAGCAGGGGATGGGGAAGCTTTCTTT.

This chain links TRBV5-1 with TRBJ1-4; 8 nucleotides line up with TRBD1. J was trimmed by 4 bases and V by 5 bases; bases with no gene match: 4. The CDR3 is 14 amino acids. Germline loops: CDR1 SGHRS, CDR2 YFSETQ. CDR3 amino acids: CASRTGGINEKLFF. Here the CDR3 DNA reads TGCGCCAGCAGAACAGGGGGAATTAATGAAAAACTGTTTTTT.

This clone was found once. The genes are TRBV28 and TRBJ2-7, with 7 bases aligning to TRBD1. With V trimmed by 2 bases and J by 7 bases, 11 bases remained unmatched. Germline-derived CDR1 and CDR2 are MDHEN and SYDVKM. CDR3 size: 15 residues. The CDR3 DNA reads as TGTGCCAGCAGTTTAAGCCCCACAGGGGTGGGGGAGCAGTACTTC. The encoded protein is CASSLSPTGVGEQYF.

The chain recombines TRBV13 with TRBJ2-7; TRBD1 matches 9 bases. CDR3 length: 16 residues. V lost 3 bases and J lost 6; bases outside the gene matches: 12. Germline lookup yields CDR1 PRHDT and CDR2 FYEKMQ (reference sequence). The DNA of the CDR3 is TGTGCCAGCAGCTTGGGTTGGGGACAGGGACTCCGCGAGCAGTACTTC. Residues: CASSLGWGQGLREQYF. Supplemented by reference TRBV13 and TRBJ2-7, the full variable domain reads AAGVIQSPRHLIKEKRETATLKCYPIPRHDTVYWYQQGPGQDPQFLISFYEKMQSDKGSIPDRFSAQQFSDYHSELNMSSLELGDSALYFCASSLGWGQGLREQYFGPGTRLTVT.